These T cell receptor beta chains were read from a single sample in a study of pediatric ulcerative colitis. Produced via immunoSEQ multiplex PCR; TCRdb's table is partial and in-frame only. The repertoire holds about 9,500 clones, with over 70% as singletons. Sequencing used blood. All receptors come from a girl under 18 with moderate ulcerative colitis. The CDR3 runs from the conserved cysteine through the conserved F or W. A D gene is named only where the DNA matches it firmly. Some rows have no size entry. The others give once, few or many, or a class for an expanded clone.

len | abundance | d_gene | j_gene | v_gene | CDR3nt | CDR3aa
16 | NA | NA | TRBJ1-4 | TRBV5-4 | TGTGCCAGCAGCTTGAACGGGGGGGCAACTAATGAAAAACTGTTTTTT | CASSLNGGATNEKLFF
14 | NA | TRBD1 | TRBJ2-4 | TRBV18 | TGTGCCAGCTCGCAGACAGGGGTCGGGAACATTCAGTACTTC | CASSQTGVGNIQYF
16 | NA | NA | TRBJ2-7 | TRBV4-2 | TGTGCCAGCAGCCAAGATGTCGCGGGCGTCTCCTACGAGCAGTACTTC | CASSQDVAGVSYEQYF
13 | NA | TRBD1 | TRBJ2-5 | TRBV9 | TGTGCCAGCAGCGGAACAGGGGTAGAGACCCAGTACTTC | CASSGTGVETQYF
14 | few | TRBD1 | TRBJ1-5 | TRBV5-1 | TGCGCCAGCAGCCCGGGGACAGAGAATCAGCCCCAGCATTTT | CASSPGTENQPQHF
13 | NA | NA | TRBJ1-1 | TRBV7-9 | TGTGCCAGCAGCCCCTTGGGGTCGGGGGAAGCTTTCTTT | CASSPLGSGEAFF
16 | NA | NA | TRBJ1-1 | TRBV4-2 | TGTGCCAGCAGCCAAGAAGCAGGGGTCATGAACACTGAAGCTTTCTTT | CASSQEAGVMNTEAFF
13 | NA | NA | TRBJ2-5 | TRBV5-6 | TGTGCCAGCAGCAACACAGGGTCGGGGACCCAGTACTTC | CASSNTGSGTQYF
18 | NA | TRBD2 | TRBJ2-7 | TRBV13 | TGTGCCAGCAGTTCGCTCGTCGGGACTAGCGGGGGGGCCTACGAGCAGTACTTC | CASSSLVGTSGGAYEQYF
13 | NA | NA | TRBJ1-2 | TRBV6-1 | TGTGCCAGCAGCTCTACAGCGAACTATGGCTACACCTTC | CASSSTANYGYTF
17 | NA | TRBD1 | TRBJ1-1 | TRBV7-9 | TGTGCCAGCAGCTTAAAGCGGACAGGGCACAAGAACACTGAAGCTTTCTTT | CASSLKRTGHKNTEAFF
15 | once | NA | TRBJ2-7 | TRBV19 | TGTGCCAGTAGTATGGGTCAGGGTACCTCCTACGAGCAGTACTTC | CASSMGQGTSYEQYF
16 | NA | NA | TRBJ1-6 | TRBV11-2 | TGTGCCAGCAGCTTCGACAGGACGGCTCCTGGTTCACCCCTCCACTTT | CASSFDRTAPGSPLHF
11 | NA | NA | TRBJ2-5 | TRBV6-5 | TGTGCCAGCAGTTACTCGGAGACCCAGTACTTC | CASSYSETQYF
15 | NA | TRBD1 | TRBJ2-1 | TRBV2 | TGTGCCAGCAGAGTCGGACAGGGGGCCTACAATGAGCAGTTCTTC | CASRVGQGAYNEQFF
14 | NA | NA | TRBJ2-2 | TRBV6-4 | TGTGCCAGCAGTGACTCGCCGAACACCGGGGAGCTGTTTTTT | CASSDSPNTGELFF
12 | NA | TRBD2 | TRBJ2-5 | TRBV28 | TGTGCCAGCAGCCTAGCGGGGGAGACCCAGTACTTC | CASSLAGETQYF
15 | NA | NA | TRBJ1-2 | TRBV5-1 | TGCGCCAGCAGCTCCTCCCCGACAGTTACCGATGGCTACACCTTC | CASSSSPTVTDGYTF
15 | NA | TRBD1 | TRBJ2-7 | TRBV5-4 | TGTGCCAGCAGCCCCGCCGGGACAGTTGCCTACGAGCAGTACTTC | CASSPAGTVAYEQYF
15 | NA | TRBD2 | TRBJ2-5 | TRBV7-9 | TGTGCCAGCAGCTTACTAGCGGGGACCAAAGAGACCCAGTACTTC | CASSLLAGTKETQYF
14 | NA | NA | TRBJ1-3 | TRBV6-1 | TGTGCCACCACCCCACCAGGGACTGGAAACACCATATATTTT | CATTPPGTGNTIYF
18 | NA | NA | TRBJ1-2 | TRBV15 | TGTGCCACCAGCAGAGATCGCTCCCGGCCAGACACTAACTATGGCTACACCTTC | CATSRDRSRPDTNYGYTF
14 | NA | NA | TRBJ1-3 | TRBV12-1 | TGTGCCAGCAGCCGGGCTTCGGGTGGAAACACCATATATTTT | CASSRASGGNTIYF
15 | NA | TRBD2 | TRBJ2-1 | TRBV5-4 | TGTGCCAGCAGCGGGGTAGCGGGAGGTTACAATGAGCAGTTCTTC | CASSGVAGGYNEQFF
15 | NA | TRBD1 | TRBJ1-2 | TRBV5-6 | TGTGCCAGCAGCTTGTTCAGACAGGGAGTATATGGCTACACCTTC | CASSLFRQGVYGYTF
15 | NA | TRBD2 | TRBJ2-3 | TRBV10-3 | TGTGCCATCAGAGCTAGCGGGGGGGCCTCAGATACGCAGTATTTT | CAIRASGGASDTQYF
21 | NA | TRBD2 | TRBJ2-1 | TRBV4-2 | TGTGCCAGCAGCCAAGAAGGACTAGCGGGAGGAACGGTAGGGGGCTGGAGTGAGCAGTTCTTC | CASSQEGLAGGTVGGWSEQFF
14 | few | NA | TRBJ1-5 | TRBV15 | TGTGCCACCAGCGTTGTTTTTCAGGGCTGGCCCCAGCATTTT | CATSVVFQGWPQHF
18 | NA | TRBD2 | TRBJ2-3 | TRBV11-2 | TGTGCCAGCAGCCCCCCCCGTTTAGCGGGGGGGCCAAAAGATACGCAGTATTTT | CASSPPRLAGGPKDTQYF
16 | few | TRBD1 | TRBJ2-7 | TRBV4-1 | TGCGCCAGCAGCCACGAACTCCGGGACAGGGCGTCCGAGCAGTACTTC | CASSHELRDRASEQYF
16 | NA | NA | TRBJ2-4 | TRBV15 | TGTGCCACCAGCAGAGATGGCCTGGGAGGATCGAACATTCAGTACTTC | CATSRDGLGGSNIQYF
15 | NA | NA | TRBJ1-6 | TRBV19 | TGTGCCAGTAGTGATGACCAGGCAGGGAATTCACCCCTCCACTTT | CASSDDQAGNSPLHF
15 | NA | NA | TRBJ2-7 | TRBV6-1 | TGTGCCAGCAGTGAAGAACAGGATCACTCCTACGAGCAGTACTTC | CASSEEQDHSYEQYF
15 | NA | NA | TRBJ2-3 | TRBV7-2 | TGTGCCAGCAGCTTAGCGATGGCTAGCACAGATACGCAGTATTTT | CASSLAMASTDTQYF
14 | NA | NA | TRBJ2-1 | TRBV7-8 | TGTGCCAGCAGCCTACGTGGCAGATACAATGAGCAGTTCTTC | CASSLRGRYNEQFF
15 | NA | NA | TRBJ1-5 | TRBV5-1 | TGCGCCAGCAGCTGGATGGGACAACAGAATCAGCCCCAGCATTTT | CASSWMGQQNQPQHF
13 | NA | NA | TRBJ2-7 | TRBV9 | TGTGCCAGCAGCGTAGAACAGGGCTACGAGCAGTACTTC | CASSVEQGYEQYF
15 | NA | NA | TRBJ2-7 | TRBV7-7 | TGTGCTAGCAGCTTAGCGCTTAATCCGGCCTACGAGCAGTACTTC | CASSLALNPAYEQYF
15 | NA | NA | TRBJ2-3 | TRBV19 | TGTGCCAGTACTAACGGAGAAATAAGCACAGATACGCAGTATTTT | CASTNGEISTDTQYF
16 | NA | TRBD1 | TRBJ2-7 | TRBV2 | TGTGCCAGCAGTGAAGCCCTGGGACAGGGATCCTACGAGCAGTACTTC | CASSEALGQGSYEQYF
17 | NA | TRBD2 | TRBJ2-3 | TRBV5-1 | TGCGCCAGCAGCCCAGGATCAAGAGCGGGGATGACAGATACGCAGTATTTT | CASSPGSRAGMTDTQYF
14 | few | TRBD1 | TRBJ1-1 | TRBV6-5 | TGTGCCAGCAGAGCTAACAGGGGGCCGCTTGAAGCTTTCTTT | CASRANRGPLEAFF
15 | NA | NA | TRBJ1-6 | TRBV6-5 | TGTGCCAGCAGTTTGGTGGGGGGCCGAAATTCACCCCTCCACTTT | CASSLVGGRNSPLHF
15 | once | NA | TRBJ2-1 | TRBV4-1 | TGCGCCAGCAGCCAATCCGGGACCCCCCCCAATGAGCAGTTCTTC | CASSQSGTPPNEQFF